A selection of T cell receptor beta chains follows, all from one sample in a study of OX40 agonist ivuxolimab in advanced cancers. Sequencing used immunoSEQ multiplex PCR; TCRdb keeps in-frame clones, though not all of them. The sample shows approximately 89,000 clones, over 75% of them seen only once. Here the sequenced sample was CD4+ or CD8+ T cells sorted from blood, taken in a trial of the OX40 agonist ivuxolimab. The origin of the receptors is an adult with an advanced solid tumor such as melanoma, head and neck, liver or kidney cancer. Each CDR3 is given with its conserved first and last residue. Only part of the rows carry a size: once, few, many, or a class if the clone is expanded.

abundance: few
v_gene: TRBV14
j_gene: TRBJ1-1
len: 15
CDR3aa: CASSHTRTLNTEAFF

abundance: .
v_gene: TRBV5-1
j_gene: TRBJ2-5
len: 15
CDR3aa: CASTPGQSFQETQYF

abundance: .
v_gene: TRBV30
j_gene: TRBJ1-5
len: 14
CDR3aa: CAWSGTVGPQPQHF

abundance: .
v_gene: TRBV19
j_gene: TRBJ2-2
len: 20
CDR3aa: CASSRPGPQSGGSNTGELFF

abundance: .
v_gene: TRBV5-8
j_gene: TRBJ1-4
len: 17
CDR3aa: CASPGGPGQATNEKLFF

abundance: .
v_gene: TRBV5-1
j_gene: TRBJ1-4
len: 12
CDR3aa: CASSWEGEKLFF

abundance: .
v_gene: TRBV19
j_gene: TRBJ2-1
len: 14
CDR3aa: CASSMLDRDNEQFF

abundance: .
v_gene: TRBV5-5
j_gene: TRBJ2-7
len: 15
CDR3aa: CASSLVGGLPYEQYF

abundance: once
v_gene: TRBV7-8
j_gene: TRBJ1-2
len: 17
CDR3aa: CASRQRPQDRTLYGYTF

abundance: .
v_gene: TRBV9
j_gene: TRBJ2-4
len: 13
CDR3aa: CASSVEGGNIQYF

abundance: few
v_gene: TRBV27
j_gene: TRBJ1-1
len: 14
CDR3aa: CASSFAGVNTEAFF

abundance: .
v_gene: TRBV11-3
j_gene: TRBJ2-7
len: 14
CDR3aa: CASSLAGGDYEQYF

abundance: .
v_gene: TRBV30
j_gene: TRBJ1-3
len: 15
CDR3aa: CAWSTGLLSGNTIYF

abundance: once
v_gene: TRBV5-4
j_gene: TRBJ2-5
len: 16
CDR3aa: CASSLGAMGSGETQYF

abundance: .
v_gene: TRBV5-1
j_gene: TRBJ1-6
len: 13
CDR3aa: CASRVEYNSPLHF

abundance: .
v_gene: TRBV6-6
j_gene: TRBJ2-7
len: 16
CDR3aa: CASSSRQGATSGEQYF

abundance: .
v_gene: TRBV5-4
j_gene: TRBJ1-2
len: 15
CDR3aa: CASSLGHRTGFGYTF

abundance: once
v_gene: TRBV10-3
j_gene: TRBJ2-7
len: 17
CDR3aa: CAISESLGGGASYEQYF

abundance: once
v_gene: TRBV14
j_gene: TRBJ1-5
len: 16
CDR3aa: CASSQGGAFGNQPQHF

abundance: .
v_gene: TRBV2
j_gene: TRBJ2-3
len: 15
CDR3aa: CASSSDRPSTDTQYF

abundance: .
v_gene: TRBV7-2
j_gene: TRBJ1-2
len: 18
CDR3aa: CASSLTPLGGRSNYGYTF

abundance: .
v_gene: TRBV6-6
j_gene: TRBJ1-5
len: 11
CDR3aa: CASSEQGPQHF

abundance: few
v_gene: TRBV2
j_gene: TRBJ2-3
len: 13
CDR3aa: CASSDRAQGTQYF

abundance: .
v_gene: TRBV7-5
j_gene: TRBJ1-5
len: 14
CDR3aa: CVRRVIQPNQPQHF

abundance: .
v_gene: TRBV6-1
j_gene: TRBJ2-7
len: 15
CDR3aa: CASSEAPGLAYEQYF

abundance: .
v_gene: TRBV10-1
j_gene: TRBJ2-2
len: 16
CDR3aa: CASRGTGGSDTGELFF

abundance: .
v_gene: TRBV6-6
j_gene: TRBJ1-2
len: 12
CDR3aa: CASSYPTTGYTF

abundance: .
v_gene: TRBV28
j_gene: TRBJ2-3
len: 17
CDR3aa: CASRGSSGGPSTDTQYF

abundance: .
v_gene: TRBV19
j_gene: TRBJ2-1
len: 15
CDR3aa: CASSIPGSSYNEQFF

abundance: .
v_gene: TRBV30
j_gene: TRBJ2-3
len: 14
CDR3aa: CAWGTVGGTDTQYF

abundance: .
v_gene: TRBV7-9
j_gene: TRBJ1-6
len: 15
CDR3aa: CASRLGSSYNSPLHF

abundance: .
v_gene: TRBV2
j_gene: TRBJ1-2
len: 14
CDR3aa: CASSRTPGGYGYTF

abundance: .
v_gene: TRBV6-1
j_gene: TRBJ1-2
len: 14
CDR3aa: CASTRTGENYGYTF

abundance: .
v_gene: TRBV7-6
j_gene: TRBJ2-2
len: 16
CDR3aa: CASSLVGGANTGELFF

abundance: once
v_gene: TRBV6-1
j_gene: TRBJ2-7
len: 13
CDR3aa: CASSERGAEEQYF

abundance: .
v_gene: TRBV5-4
j_gene: TRBJ2-1
len: 16
CDR3aa: CASSSPWGAGGVEQFF

abundance: once
v_gene: TRBV5-1
j_gene: TRBJ2-1
len: 15
CDR3aa: CASSSTGGNYNEQFF

abundance: .
v_gene: TRBV7-6
j_gene: TRBJ1-6
len: 15
CDR3aa: CASSSLAGGPSPLHF

abundance: .
v_gene: TRBV2
j_gene: TRBJ1-1
len: 13
CDR3aa: CASSGRTNTEAFF

abundance: few
v_gene: TRBV9
j_gene: TRBJ2-7
len: 14
CDR3aa: CASSLGPSSYEQYF

abundance: .
v_gene: TRBV19
j_gene: TRBJ2-3
len: 13
CDR3aa: CASRETGPDTQYF

abundance: .
v_gene: TRBV19
j_gene: TRBJ2-7
len: 13
CDR3aa: CASSPGPTYEQYF

abundance: .
v_gene: TRBV9
j_gene: TRBJ2-7
len: 15
CDR3aa: CASSVGEGQTYEQYF